This is a list of T cell receptor beta chains from one sample in a study of blood T cells in healthy people across ages. TCRdb itself ran the 5' RACE reads through MiXCR, one entry per CDR3 protein. Among about a million distinct CDR3 sequences listed, more than 30% were seen once. Sample: blood. All receptors derive from a young man in good health. Each CDR3 is given with its conserved first and last residue. D genes are given only for firm matches. Only part of the rows carry a size: once, few, many, or a class if the clone is expanded.

J gene: TRBJ1-2
V gene: TRBV4-1
clone size: once
D gene: NA
CDR3 protein: CASSQGNRDPGYGYTF
CDR3 DNA: TGCGCCAGCAGCCAAGGGAACAGAGATCCCGGATATGGCTACACCTTC

J gene: TRBJ2-3
V gene: TRBV5-1
clone size: NA
D gene: NA
CDR3 protein: CASSAARGDTQYF
CDR3 DNA: TGCGCCAGCAGCGCGGCCCGTGGTGATACGCAGTATTTT

J gene: TRBJ1-1
V gene: TRBV20-1
clone size: few
D gene: NA
CDR3 protein: CSAEGMNTEAFF
CDR3 DNA: TGCAGTGCGGAGGGGATGAACACTGAAGCTTTCTTT

J gene: TRBJ2-7
V gene: TRBV5-1
clone size: NA
D gene: TRBD2
CDR3 protein: CASSLAVTSGNEQYF
CDR3 DNA: TGCGCCAGCAGCTTGGCTGTGACTAGCGGCAATGAGCAGTACTTC

J gene: TRBJ2-1
V gene: TRBV5-1
clone size: few
D gene: NA
CDR3 protein: CASSLIPDNEQFF
CDR3 DNA: TGCGCCAGCAGCTTGATTCCAGACAATGAGCAGTTCTTC

J gene: TRBJ1-2
V gene: TRBV12-3/TRBV12-4
clone size: NA
D gene: TRBD1
CDR3 protein: CASSSEGTGYGYTF
CDR3 DNA: TGTGCCAGCAGTTCCGAAGGGACAGGCTATGGCTACACCTTC

J gene: TRBJ1-1
V gene: TRBV20-1
clone size: NA
D gene: NA
CDR3 protein: CSARSGHTGSGTEAFF
CDR3 DNA: TGCAGTGCTAGATCGGGTCATACAGGTTCGGGCACTGAAGCTTTCTTT

J gene: TRBJ1-5
V gene: TRBV10-3
clone size: NA
D gene: NA
CDR3 protein: CAISKDWDQPQHF
CDR3 DNA: TGTGCCATCAGTAAAGATTGGGATCAGCCCCAGCATTTT

J gene: TRBJ2-2
V gene: TRBV5-1
clone size: NA
D gene: TRBD1
CDR3 protein: CASSSDREDTGELFF
CDR3 DNA: TGCGCCAGCAGCTCGGACAGGGAAGACACCGGGGAGCTGTTTTTT

J gene: TRBJ2-7
V gene: TRBV27
clone size: NA
D gene: TRBD2
CDR3 protein: CASSPTSGPCEQYF
CDR3 DNA: TGTGCCAGCAGCCCGACTAGCGGACCCTGCGAGCAGTACTTC

J gene: TRBJ1-2
V gene: TRBV5-6
clone size: NA
D gene: TRBD1
CDR3 protein: CASSPQGQNYGYTF
CDR3 DNA: TGTGCCAGCAGCCCGCAGGGACAGAACTATGGCTACACCTTC

J gene: TRBJ2-2
V gene: TRBV2
clone size: NA
D gene: NA
CDR3 protein: CASSLNNLNTGELFF
CDR3 DNA: TGTGCCAGCAGTTTAAATAACCTGAACACCGGGGAGCTGTTTTTT

J gene: TRBJ2-1
V gene: TRBV12-3/TRBV12-4
clone size: NA
D gene: TRBD2
CDR3 protein: CASLPGGNSGEQFF
CDR3 DNA: TGTGCCAGCCTTCCGGGGGGGAATAGTGGTGAGCAGTTCTTC

J gene: TRBJ2-1
V gene: TRBV5-1
clone size: few
D gene: NA
CDR3 protein: CASSPGPTRDEQFF
CDR3 DNA: TGCGCCAGCAGCCCGGGCCCAACTCGGGATGAGCAGTTCTTC